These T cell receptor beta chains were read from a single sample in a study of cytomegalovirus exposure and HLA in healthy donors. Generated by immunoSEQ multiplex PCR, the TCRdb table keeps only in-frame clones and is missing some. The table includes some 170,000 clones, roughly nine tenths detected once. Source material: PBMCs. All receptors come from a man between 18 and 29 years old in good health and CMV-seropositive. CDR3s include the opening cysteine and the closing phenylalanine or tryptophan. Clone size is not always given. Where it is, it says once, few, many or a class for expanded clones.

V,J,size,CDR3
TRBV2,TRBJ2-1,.,CASSEPSPRQAYNEQFF
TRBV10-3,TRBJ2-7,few,CAISEISPGEQYF
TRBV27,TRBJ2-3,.,CASTRTGRDTQYF
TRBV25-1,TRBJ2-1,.,CASSTPGLAGSINEQFF
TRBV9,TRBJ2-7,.,CASSVNAATEQYF
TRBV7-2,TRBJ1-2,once,CASSFGRRSQGYTF
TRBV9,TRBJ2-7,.,CASSVGGDFYEQYF
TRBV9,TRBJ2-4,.,CASSVGGGTNIQYF
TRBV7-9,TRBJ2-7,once,CASSLRGPGTAYEQYF
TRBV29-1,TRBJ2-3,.,CAGTHTDTQYF
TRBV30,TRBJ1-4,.,CAWSVQGAGEKLFF
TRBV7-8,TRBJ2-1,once,CASSPDRAISSYNEQFF
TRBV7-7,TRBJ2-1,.,CASIRGSGYNEQFF
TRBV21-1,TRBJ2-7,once,CASSWGVSYEQYF
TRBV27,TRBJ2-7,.,CASSFSPSFTYEQYF
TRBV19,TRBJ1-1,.,CASRWAKENTEAFF
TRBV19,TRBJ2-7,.,CASSPGLAGNYEQYF
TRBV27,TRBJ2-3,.,CASRPNVWASNTDTQYF
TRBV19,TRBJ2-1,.,CASSTGTGLAYNEQFF
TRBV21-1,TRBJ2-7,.,CASSKRASGILYEQYF
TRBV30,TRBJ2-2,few,CAWSVGGTSTGELFF
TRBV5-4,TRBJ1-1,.,CASSLESGSEAFF
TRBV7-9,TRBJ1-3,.,CASQGLTGVSTIYF
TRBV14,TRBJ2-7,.,CASSRGQGSYEQYF
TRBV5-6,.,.,CASSLLAGNYEQYF
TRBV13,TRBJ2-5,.,CASSLDSRTETQYF
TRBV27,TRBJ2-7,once,CASSLSRRGRSHEQYF
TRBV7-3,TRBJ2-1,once,CASSRGTSGRASEQFF
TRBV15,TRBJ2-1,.,CATSAGTSGYNEQFF
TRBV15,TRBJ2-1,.,CATSRGQYNEQFF
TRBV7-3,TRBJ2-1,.,CASSPGLANGNEQFF